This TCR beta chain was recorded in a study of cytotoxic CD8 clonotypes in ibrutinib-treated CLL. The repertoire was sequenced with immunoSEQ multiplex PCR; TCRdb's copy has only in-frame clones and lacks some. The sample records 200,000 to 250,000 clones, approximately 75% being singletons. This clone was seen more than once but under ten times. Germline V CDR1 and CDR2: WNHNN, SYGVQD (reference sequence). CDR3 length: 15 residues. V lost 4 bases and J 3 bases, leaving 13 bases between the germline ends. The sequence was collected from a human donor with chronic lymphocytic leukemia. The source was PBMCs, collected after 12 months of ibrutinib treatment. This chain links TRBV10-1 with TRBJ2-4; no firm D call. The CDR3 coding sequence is TGCGCCAGCAGTGGAGGACGTGGTAGCAAAAACATTCAGTACTTC. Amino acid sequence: CASSGGRGSKNIQYF.